This T cell receptor (beta chain) appears in the sequencing data of a study of radiotherapy plus CTLA-4 blockade in lung cancer. Study as a whole: Objective responses arose in 18% of patients, and approximately 30% experienced disease control. Study results and limitations: Tumor-derived TCR clones expanded in blood after radiotherapy plus ipilimumab. Best predicting response, reportedly, were early blood T cell clone dynamics, with interferon-beta.

CTLA-4 blockade using ipilimumab, together with focal radiation, was received by patients with chemo-refractory metastatic non-small-cell lung cancer. A word on this clone: Its antigen remains unknown.

The CDR3 contains 17 residues. Per germline, CDR1 SEHNR and CDR2 FQNEAQ (reference sequence). The ends lost 4 bases at V and 3 bases at J; junction bases unmatched: 13. Repertoires were generated with immunoSEQ multiplex PCR, while TCRdb's copy carries only in-frame clones and drops some. The sample carries about 59,000 clones, approximately 84% recorded once. The chain combines TRBV7-9 with TRBJ2-7, with 9 positions matching TRBD1. The sequenced sample was peripheral blood, obtained from a patient treated with radiotherapy plus ipilimumab. The sequence was collected from a human donor with non-small cell lung cancer whose response to radiotherapy plus ipilimumab could not be evaluated. The CDR3 protein is CASSSGTGNSKGYEQYF. DNA of the CDR3: TGTGCCAGCAGCTCAGGGACAGGGAATTCGAAGGGCTACGAGCAGTACTTC.